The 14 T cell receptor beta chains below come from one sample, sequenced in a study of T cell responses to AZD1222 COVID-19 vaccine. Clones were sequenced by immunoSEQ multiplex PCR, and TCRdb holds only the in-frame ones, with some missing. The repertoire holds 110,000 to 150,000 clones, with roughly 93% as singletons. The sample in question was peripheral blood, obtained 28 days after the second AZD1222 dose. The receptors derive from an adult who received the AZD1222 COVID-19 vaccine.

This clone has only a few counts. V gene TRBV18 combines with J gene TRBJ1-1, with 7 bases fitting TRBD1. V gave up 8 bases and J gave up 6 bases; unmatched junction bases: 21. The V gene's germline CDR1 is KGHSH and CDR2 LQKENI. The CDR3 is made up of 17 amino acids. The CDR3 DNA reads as TGTGCCAGCCTGGGACAGAGGCAGGCTATAGGGGGTTCTGAAGCTTTCTTT. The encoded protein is CASLGQRQAIGGSEAFF.

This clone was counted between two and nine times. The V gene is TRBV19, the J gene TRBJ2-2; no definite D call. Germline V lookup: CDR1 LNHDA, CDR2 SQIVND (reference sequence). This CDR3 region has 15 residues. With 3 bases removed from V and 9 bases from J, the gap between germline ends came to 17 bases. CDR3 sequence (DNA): TGTGCCAGTAGTATTAGTGGGAATGGGGTCCGGGAGCTGTTTTTT. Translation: CASSISGNGVRELFF. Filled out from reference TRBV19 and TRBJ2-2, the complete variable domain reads DGGITQSPKYLFRKEGQNVTLSCEQNLNHDAMYWYRQDPGQGLRLIYYSQIVNDFQKGDIAEGYSVSREKKESFPLTVTSAQKNPTAFYLCASSISGNGVRELFFGEGSRLTVL.

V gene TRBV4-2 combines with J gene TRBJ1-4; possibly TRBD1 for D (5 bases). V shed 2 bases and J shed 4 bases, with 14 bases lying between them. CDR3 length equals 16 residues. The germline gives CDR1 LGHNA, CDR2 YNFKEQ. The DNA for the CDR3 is TGTGCCAGCAGCCAACCAACCGGGACCGTTAATGAAAAACTGTTTTTT. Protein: CASSQPTGTVNEKLFF.

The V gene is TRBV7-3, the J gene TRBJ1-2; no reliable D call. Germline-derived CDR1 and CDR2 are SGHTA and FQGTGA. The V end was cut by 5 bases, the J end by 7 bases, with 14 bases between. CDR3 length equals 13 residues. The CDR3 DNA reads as TGTGCCAGCAGCGGGAATGGAGGGTTTGGCTACACCTTC. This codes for CASSGNGGFGYTF.

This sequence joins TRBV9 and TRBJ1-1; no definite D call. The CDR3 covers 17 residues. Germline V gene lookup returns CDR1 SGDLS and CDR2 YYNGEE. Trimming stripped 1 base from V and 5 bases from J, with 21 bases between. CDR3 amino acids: CASSVNSWAGAMTEAFF. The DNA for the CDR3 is TGTGCCAGCAGCGTAAATTCGTGGGCGGGCGCTATGACTGAAGCTTTCTTT.

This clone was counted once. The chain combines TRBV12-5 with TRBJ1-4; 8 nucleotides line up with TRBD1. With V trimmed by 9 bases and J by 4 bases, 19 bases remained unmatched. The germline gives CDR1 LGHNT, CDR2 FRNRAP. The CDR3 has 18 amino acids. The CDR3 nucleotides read TGTGCTAGGAGAGGGACAGGCGGCCTTAGGGGACTTAATGAAAAACTGTTTTTT. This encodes CARRGTGGLRGLNEKLFF.

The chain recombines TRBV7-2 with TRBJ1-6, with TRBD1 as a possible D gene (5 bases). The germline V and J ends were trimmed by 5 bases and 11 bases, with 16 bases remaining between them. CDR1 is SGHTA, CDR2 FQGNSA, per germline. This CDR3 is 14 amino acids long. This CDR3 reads CASSPEGRVTPLHF. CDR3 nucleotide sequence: TGTGCCAGCAGCCCCGAGGGCAGGGTGACACCCCTCCACTTT.

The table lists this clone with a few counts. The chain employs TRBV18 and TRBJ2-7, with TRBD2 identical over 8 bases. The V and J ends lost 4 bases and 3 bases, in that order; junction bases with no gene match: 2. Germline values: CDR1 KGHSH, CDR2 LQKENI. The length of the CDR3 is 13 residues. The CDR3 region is CASSRTSLYEQYF. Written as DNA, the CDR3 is TGTGCCAGCTCACGGACTAGCCTCTACGAGCAGTACTTC. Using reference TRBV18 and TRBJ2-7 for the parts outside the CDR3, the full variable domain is NAGVMQNPRHLVRRRGQEARLRCSPMKGHSHVYWYRQLPEEGLKFMVYLQKENIIDESGMPKERFSAEFPKEGPSILRIQQVVRGDSAAYFCASSRTSLYEQYFGPGTRLTVT.

The chain's CDR3 is CASSENVMGGKTQYF. The CDR3 bases are TGTGCCAGCAGTGAAAACGTGATGGGGGGGAAGACCCAGTACTTC. The V gene is TRBV25-1, the J gene TRBJ2-5; 7 bases match TRBD2. In germline, CDR1 is MGHDK, CDR2 SYGVNS. The CDR3 runs 15 residues. V lost 2 bases, J lost 6 bases, and 9 bases stayed unmatched.

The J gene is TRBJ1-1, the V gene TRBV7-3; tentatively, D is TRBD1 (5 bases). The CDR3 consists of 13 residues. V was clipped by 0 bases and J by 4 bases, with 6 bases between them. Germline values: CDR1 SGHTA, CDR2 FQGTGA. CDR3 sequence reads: CASSLTTATEAFF. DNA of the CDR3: TGTGCCAGCAGCTTAACGACAGCCACTGAAGCTTTCTTT.

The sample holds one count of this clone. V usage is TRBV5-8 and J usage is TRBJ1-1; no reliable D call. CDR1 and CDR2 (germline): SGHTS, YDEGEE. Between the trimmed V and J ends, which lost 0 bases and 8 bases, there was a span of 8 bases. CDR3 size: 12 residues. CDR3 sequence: CASSLVGGEAFF. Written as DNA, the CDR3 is TGTGCCAGCAGCTTGGTGGGTGGGGAAGCTTTCTTT.

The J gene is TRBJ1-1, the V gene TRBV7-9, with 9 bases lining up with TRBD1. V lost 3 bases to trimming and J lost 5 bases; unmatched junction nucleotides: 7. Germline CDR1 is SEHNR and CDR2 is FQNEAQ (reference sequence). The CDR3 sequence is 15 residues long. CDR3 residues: CASSLDRGRRTEAFF. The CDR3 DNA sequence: TGTGCCAGCAGCTTGGACAGGGGCCGAAGAACTGAAGCTTTCTTT.

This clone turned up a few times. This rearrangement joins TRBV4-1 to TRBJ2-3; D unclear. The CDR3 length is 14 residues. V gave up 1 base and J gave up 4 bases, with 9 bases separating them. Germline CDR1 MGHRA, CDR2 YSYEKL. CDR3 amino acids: CASSQGSLPDTQYF. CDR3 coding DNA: TGCGCCAGCAGCCAAGGCAGCCTCCCAGATACGCAGTATTTT.

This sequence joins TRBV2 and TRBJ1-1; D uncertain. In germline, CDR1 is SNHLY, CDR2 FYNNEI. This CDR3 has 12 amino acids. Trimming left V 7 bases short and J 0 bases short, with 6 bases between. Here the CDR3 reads CASNAMNTEAFF. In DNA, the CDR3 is TGTGCCAGCAACGCTATGAACACTGAAGCTTTCTTT.